One and the same sample provided the 31 T cell receptor beta chains below, sequenced in a study of T cell clones after liver transplantation. Assay used: immunoSEQ multiplex PCR; TCRdb lists only in-frame clones, some missing. In the table there are about 51,000 clones, 70% to 90% of which are singletons. Material: CD8+ T cells from blood, obtained 12 months after liver transplant. Receptors were obtained from a human patient who received a liver transplant. A share of the T cells may be of graft donor origin.

V gene TRBV29-1 combines with J gene TRBJ1-5; perhaps TRBD1 as D (5 bases). The germline V gene encodes CDR1 SQVTM and CDR2 ANQGSEA. V shed 3 bases and J shed 6 bases, with 12 bases lying between them. This CDR3 region has 13 residues. CDR3 nucleotides: TGCAGCGTTGAGACGGGGACGGGTCAGCCCCAGCATTTT. Translated: CSVETGTGQPQHF.

The CDR3 is CASSLSGGQGFLGYEQYF. The CDR3 region has the DNA TGTGCCAGCAGTTTATCAGGTGGACAGGGATTTCTGGGTTACGAGCAGTACTTC. The rearrangement uses TRBV27 and TRBJ2-7; 8 positions agree with TRBD1. Per germline, CDR1 MNHEY and CDR2 SMNVEV (reference sequence). The CDR3 length is 18 residues. After removal of 0 bases from V and 4 bases from J, the junction contained 14 bases not matched to a gene.

The chain joins TRBV29-1 to TRBJ2-7; D uncertain. The CDR3 is 13 amino acids. Germline loops: CDR1 SQVTM, CDR2 ANQGSEA. V dropped 1 base and J dropped 3 bases, with 10 bases sitting between them. CDR3 coding DNA: TGCAGCGTTGAAGGTACGGGTATCTACGAGCAGTACTTC. Its protein product is CSVEGTGIYEQYF.

The genes are TRBV7-9 and TRBJ2-5; TRBD2 matches 7 bases. From germline, CDR1 is SEHNR and CDR2 FQNEAQ (reference sequence). The CDR3 runs to 16 residues. V lost 2 bases, J lost 0 bases, and 6 bases stayed unmatched. The CDR3 region has the DNA TGTGCCAGCAGCTTAAGGCGGGAGTGGTACCAAGAGACCCAGTACTTC. The encoded protein is CASSLRREWYQETQYF.

This clone was seen only once. This chain uses TRBV5-6 with TRBJ1-5; unclear D gene. The ends were cut back, 2 bases at V and 4 bases at J, with 4 bases in the middle. CDR3 length equals 12 residues. The V gene's germline CDR1 is SGHDT and CDR2 YYEEEE. CDR3 amino acids: CASSFANQPQHF. The DNA for the CDR3 is TGTGCCAGCAGCTTCGCGAATCAGCCCCAGCATTTT. The full variable domain, rest sourced from reference TRBV5-6 and TRBJ1-5, is DAGVTQSPTHLIKTRGQQVTLRCSPKSGHDTVSWYQQALGQGPQFIFQYYEEEERQRGNFPDRFSGHQFPNYSSELNVNALLLGDSALYLCASSFANQPQHFGDGTRLSIL.

The chain carries TRBV19 and TRBJ1-1; the match to TRBD1 covers 9 bases. Unmatched junction bases numbered 6, after V lost 5 bases and J lost 5 bases. CDR3 length: 14 amino acids. CDR1 LNHDA and CDR2 SQIVND come from the germline V gene (reference sequence). CDR3 sequence: CASSPGQGWTEAFF. For the CDR3, the DNA is TGTGCCAGTAGTCCGGGACAGGGCTGGACTGAAGCTTTCTTT.

This clone was seen just once. The chain uses TRBV27 and TRBJ1-2, with a possible D match to TRBD1 (5 bases). Germline-derived CDR1 and CDR2 are MNHEY and SMNVEV (reference sequence). The CDR3 sequence is 13 residues long. V gave up 5 bases and J gave up 5 bases, with 12 bases separating them. CDR3 coding DNA: TGTGCCAGCAGTCTTACGGGACCTTATGGCTACACCTTC. Protein product: CASSLTGPYGYTF.

This clone was seen just once. The rearrangement uses TRBV27 and TRBJ1-1; D is unclear. V lost 0 bases to trimming and J lost 2 bases, with 7 bases between them. This CDR3 has 14 amino acids. Germline V lookup: CDR1 MNHEY, CDR2 SMNVEV (reference sequence). In DNA, the CDR3 is TGTGCCAGCAGTTTATCGACAATTAACACTGAAGCTTTCTTT. This codes for CASSLSTINTEAFF.

J is TRBJ2-7 and V is TRBV7-9; a weak D match, TRBD2 (6 bases). V lost 1 base to trimming and J lost 6 bases, with 10 bases between them. CDR1 is SEHNR and CDR2 is FQNEAQ in the germline V gene (reference sequence). CDR3 length: 13 amino acids. The chain's CDR3 is CASSLEGGPEQYF. CDR3 coding DNA: TGTGCCAGCAGCTTAGAGGGAGGACCCGAGCAGTACTTC.

The gene calls are TRBV10-3 and TRBJ2-3; tentative D call: TRBD1 (6 bases). Trimming pared 3 bases from V and 3 bases from J, leaving 7 bases between. This CDR3 has 13 residues. Germline V gives CDR1 ENHRY, CDR2 SYGVKD. The CDR3 nucleotides are TGTGCCATCAGTGATAGGGGGACAGATACGCAGTATTTT. This codes for CAISDRGTDTQYF.

The chain recombines TRBV19 with TRBJ2-7, with D perhaps matching TRBD2 (6 bases). Germline-derived CDR1 and CDR2 are LNHDA and SQIVND (reference sequence). V was trimmed by 5 bases and J by 3 bases, leaving 11 bases between them. CDR3 length: 13 residues. CDR3 coding DNA: TGTGCCAGTAGTTACCTGGGAGGCTACGAGCAGTACTTC. Its translation: CASSYLGGYEQYF.

V is TRBV28 and J is TRBJ2-2; 10 bases fit TRBD2. The germline V gene has CDR1 MDHEN and CDR2 SYDVKM. CDR3 length: 16 residues. Losses at the gene ends were 4 bases for V and 7 bases for J; bases not matched to a gene: 9. CDR3 in amino acids: CASSWVLAGAGGELFF. In nucleotides, the CDR3 is TGTGCCAGCAGTTGGGTCCTAGCGGGAGCGGGCGGGGAGCTGTTTTTT.

The V call is TRBV9, the J call TRBJ2-4; TRBD2 aligns across 7 bases. CDR3 length: 15 amino acids. V gave up 1 base and J gave up 0 bases; unmatched junction bases: 1. In germline, CDR1 is SGDLS, CDR2 YYNGEE. DNA for the CDR3: TGTGCCAGCAGCGTAAGCGGGATAGCCAAAAACATTCAGTACTTC. Amino acid sequence: CASSVSGIAKNIQYF.

This chain connects TRBV6-5 to TRBJ1-4; D gene uncertain. CDR3 length equals 14 residues. From germline, CDR1 is MNHEY and CDR2 SVGAGI. Trimming pared 8 bases from V and 3 bases from J, leaving 13 bases between. The CDR3 DNA reads TGTGCCAGCTCCTACCTCTCGCCTAATGAAAAACTGTTTTTT. This encodes CASSYLSPNEKLFF.

The V gene is TRBV2, the J gene TRBJ2-7, with TRBD1 matching over 9 bases. CDR3 length equals 15 residues. Germline V gives CDR1 SNHLY, CDR2 FYNNEI. With V trimmed by 10 bases and J by 2 bases, 12 bases remained unmatched. CDR3 region: CATLFRDRATYEQYF. The CDR3 DNA follows: TGTGCCACCCTATTCCGGGACAGGGCCACCTACGAGCAGTACTTC.

A word on this clone: One end of the junction varies from germline; a read error may be responsible. The V call is TRBV5-6, the J call TRBJ2-1; D is possibly TRBD1 (6 bases). CDR1 is SGHDT and CDR2 is YYEEEE in the germline V gene. The CDR3 contains 11 residues. The CDR3 DNA reads as TGTGCCAGCAGCGTGGATTGGGACACGGTCTTC. Residues: CASSVDWDTVF.

This chain connects TRBV7-9 to TRBJ2-1; D remains unclear. V was trimmed by 5 bases and J by 3 bases, leaving 5 bases between them. The length of the CDR3 is 12 residues. Germline assignment: CDR1 SEHNR and CDR2 FQNEAQ (reference sequence). CDR3 bases: TGTGCCAGCAGCGCCATCTACAATGAGCAGTTCTTC. It encodes CASSAIYNEQFF.

The chain combines TRBV4-3 with TRBJ2-5; TRBD2 might be the D (7 bases). The V end lost 0 bases, the J end lost 4 bases, and 12 bases lay between the germline ends. The CDR3 contains 15 residues. Germline CDR1 reads LGHNA; CDR2 reads YSLEER. The CDR3 sequence: CASSQERGGGETQYF. For the CDR3, the DNA is TGCGCCAGCAGCCAAGAAAGGGGGGGTGGAGAGACCCAGTACTTC.

This chain uses TRBV18 with TRBJ2-1; the D gene is possibly TRBD1 (6 bases). V dropped 6 bases and J dropped 4 bases, with 16 bases sitting between them. The CDR3 runs 15 residues. Germline CDR1 reads KGHSH; CDR2 reads LQKENI. The CDR3 spells CASSPRTDGYNEQFF. In DNA, the CDR3 is TGTGCCAGCTCCCCGCGGACAGATGGTTACAATGAGCAGTTCTTC.

This chain joins TRBV4-1 and TRBJ2-5, with D possibly TRBD1 on 6 matching bases. This CDR3 spans 14 amino acids. V was trimmed by 4 bases and J by 4 bases, leaving 13 bases between them. Germline V gene data show CDR1 as MGHRA and CDR2 as YSYEKL. The CDR3 region is CASSLSSGVETQYF. For the CDR3, the DNA is TGCGCCAGCAGCCTTTCGTCAGGGGTAGAGACCCAGTACTTC.

The chain couples TRBV19 to TRBJ2-3; D gene unclear. Germline CDR1 LNHDA, CDR2 SQIVND (reference sequence). V was clipped by 4 bases and J by 8 bases, with 7 bases between them. This CDR3 contains 11 residues. The CDR3 is CASSRDLTQYF. The CDR3 DNA follows: TGTGCCAGTAGTAGAGACCTTACGCAGTATTTT.

This sequence joins TRBV5-1 and TRBJ2-1, with D possibly matching TRBD2 (6 bases). Germline V gene sequence: CDR1 SGHRS, CDR2 YFSETQ. Trimming removed 1 base at V and 0 bases at J, with 11 bases between. This CDR3 region has 16 residues. The CDR3 region has the DNA TGCGCCAGCAGCTTGTCGGCGGGAAGCTCCTACAATGAGCAGTTCTTC. It specifies CASSLSAGSSYNEQFF.

This clone was observed a single time. The chain recombines TRBV7-9 with TRBJ2-7; 9 bases line up with TRBD2. CDR3 length equals 15 residues. The germline CDR1 and CDR2 sequences are SEHNR and FQNEAQ (reference sequence). Trimming at V came to 5 bases and at J to 0 bases, leaving 5 bases not matched to a gene. The CDR3: CASSETSGLSYEQYF. DNA for the CDR3: TGTGCCAGCAGCGAAACTAGCGGGCTCTCCTACGAGCAGTACTTC.

The chain employs TRBV6-5 and TRBJ2-5; TRBD2 agrees at 8 bases. CDR1 is MNHEY, CDR2 SVGAGI, per germline. The CDR3 spans 14 residues. Trimming cost V 5 bases and J 5 bases; bases outside gene matches: 7. CDR3 amino acids: CASSLTSGGETQYF. The CDR3 coding sequence is TGTGCCAGCAGTCTTACTAGCGGAGGGGAGACCCAGTACTTC.

This clone was recorded once. The chain links TRBV4-3 to TRBJ2-5; D unclear. Germline CDR1 is LGHNA and CDR2 is YSLEER. V lost 0 bases, J lost 5 bases, and 10 bases lay in between. CDR3 length equals 14 residues. This CDR3 reads CASSQDEDVETQYF. In DNA, the CDR3 is TGCGCCAGCAGCCAAGATGAGGACGTCGAGACCCAGTACTTC.

This rearrangement joins TRBV28 to TRBJ2-7, with 10 nucleotides matching TRBD2. Germline loops: CDR1 MDHEN, CDR2 SYDVKM. The junction had 20 bases not matched to a gene; V was cut back by 5 bases and J by 1 base. The CDR3 has 20 residues. The CDR3 sequence is CASSISPHFERGGLSYEQYF. CDR3 coding DNA: TGTGCCAGCAGTATATCCCCACATTTCGAGCGGGGGGGACTTTCCTACGAGCAGTACTTC.

The chain couples TRBV7-6 to TRBJ1-4; D gene uncertain. CDR3 length: 12 amino acids. Germline V gives CDR1 SGHVS, CDR2 FNYEAQ. V lost 4 bases and J 8 bases, leaving 8 bases between the germline ends. CDR3 amino acids: CASSSVQEKLFF. CDR3 coding DNA: TGTGCCAGCAGCTCTGTACAGGAAAAACTGTTTTTT.

J is TRBJ1-1 and V is TRBV19; D remains unclear. The ends were cut back, 1 base at V and 8 bases at J, with 11 bases in the middle. The CDR3 runs to 13 residues. Per the germline V gene, CDR1 is LNHDA and CDR2 is SQIVND (reference sequence). CDR3 sequence: CASSIGYNLEAFF. CDR3 sequence (DNA): TGTGCCAGTAGTATAGGATACAACTTAGAAGCTTTCTTT.

The chain links TRBV28 to TRBJ1-4; possible D gene TRBD1, 5 bases. This CDR3 has 14 residues. The V end lost 2 bases, the J end lost 7 bases, and 11 bases lay between the germline ends. Germline assignment: CDR1 MDHEN and CDR2 SYDVKM. CDR3 protein: CASSLGGAGEKLFF. The CDR3 bases are TGTGCCAGCAGTTTAGGAGGGGCTGGTGAAAAACTGTTTTTT.

This rearrangement joins TRBV10-1 to TRBJ2-3, with 8 bases matching TRBD1. Germline V lookup: CDR1 WNHNN, CDR2 SYGVQD (reference sequence). V shed 5 bases, J shed 4 bases, and the junction held 5 bases outside the gene matches. The CDR3 sequence is 14 residues long. The CDR3 bases are TGCGCCAGCAGTCAGGGGGCGGGTGCAGATACGCAGTATTTT. Amino acid sequence: CASSQGAGADTQYF.

Here the CDR3 DNA reads TGTGCCAGCAGCTTGGTGGGGGCATATGAAGCTTTCTTT. This sequence encodes CASSLVGAYEAFF. The chain links TRBV5-6 to TRBJ1-1; a weak D match, TRBD1 (6 bases). CDR3 length equals 13 residues. Germline V gene sequence: CDR1 SGHDT, CDR2 YYEEEE. V was trimmed by 0 bases and J by 7 bases, leaving 10 bases between them.